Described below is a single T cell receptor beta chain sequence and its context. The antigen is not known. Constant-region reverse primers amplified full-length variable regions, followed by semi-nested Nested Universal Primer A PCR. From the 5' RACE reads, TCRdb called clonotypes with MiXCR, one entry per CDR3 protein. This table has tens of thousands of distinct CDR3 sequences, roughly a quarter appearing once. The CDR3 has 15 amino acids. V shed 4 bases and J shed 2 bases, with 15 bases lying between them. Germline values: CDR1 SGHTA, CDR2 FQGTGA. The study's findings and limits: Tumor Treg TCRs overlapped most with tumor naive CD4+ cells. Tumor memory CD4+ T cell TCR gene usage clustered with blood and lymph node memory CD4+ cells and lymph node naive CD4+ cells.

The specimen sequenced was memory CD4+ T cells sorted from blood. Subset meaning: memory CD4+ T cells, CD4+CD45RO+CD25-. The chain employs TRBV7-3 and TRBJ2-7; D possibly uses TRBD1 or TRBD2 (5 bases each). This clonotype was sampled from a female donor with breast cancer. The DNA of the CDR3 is TGTGCCAGCAGCTCTTCTTGGGACCTCCCCTACGAGCAGTACTTC. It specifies CASSSSWDLPYEQYF.